This T cell receptor beta chain was found in a study of blood T cell repertoires in COVID-19. About the study: The United States, Italy and Spain provided the acute and convalescent COVID-19 samples. Sample material is recorded as cDNA or gDNA derived from T cells, B-cell-depleted T cells, or PBMCs.

CDR3 length: 14 amino acids. V dropped 1 base and J dropped 5 bases, with 11 bases sitting between them. Germline V gene data show CDR1 as MNHEY and CDR2 as SMNVEV (reference sequence). Authors' processing steps: Nucleated cell number was recorded as an estimate derived from reference gene primer amplification. The assay was immunoSEQ multiplex PCR, and TCRdb's table has in-frame clones only and misses some. D and trimming come from the DNA, and the V and J calls and clone size come from that table. The profile shows under 200,000 clones, around 79% of them singletons. The Seattle patients, enrolled during active infection, were followed longitudinally.

The sequenced sample consisted of peripheral blood. The source of this sequence is a woman aged 55-69 years with COVID-19, enrolled during active disease. The genes are TRBV27 and TRBJ1-1; weak D call: TRBD1 (6 bases). CDR3 amino acids: CASSLWGGGTEAFF. The CDR3 DNA follows: TGTGCCAGCAGTTTATGGGGGGGCGGGACTGAAGCTTTCTTT.